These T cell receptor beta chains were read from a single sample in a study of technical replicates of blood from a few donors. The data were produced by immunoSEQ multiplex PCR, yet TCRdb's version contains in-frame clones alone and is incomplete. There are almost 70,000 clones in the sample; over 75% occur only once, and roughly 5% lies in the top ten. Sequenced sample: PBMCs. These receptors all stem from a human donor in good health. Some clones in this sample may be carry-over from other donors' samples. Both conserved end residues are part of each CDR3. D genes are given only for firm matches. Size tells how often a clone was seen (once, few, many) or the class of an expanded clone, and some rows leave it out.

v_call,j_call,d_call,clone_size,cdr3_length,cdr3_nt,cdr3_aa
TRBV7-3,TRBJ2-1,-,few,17,TGTGCCAGCAGCCCAGGTACTAGCCCGTTTGGTGACAATGAGCAGTTCTTC,CASSPGTSPFGDNEQFF
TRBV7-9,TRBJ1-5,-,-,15,TGTGCCAGCAGCTGGGGAGTAGATAGCAATCAGCCCCAGCATTTT,CASSWGVDSNQPQHF
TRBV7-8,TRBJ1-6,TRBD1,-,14,TGTGCCAGCAGCTTAACGGACAGGGGATCACCCCTCCACTTT,CASSLTDRGSPLHF
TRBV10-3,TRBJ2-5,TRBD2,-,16,TGTGCCATCAGTGAGTTTAGCGGGGGCCTCCAAGAGACCCAGTACTTC,CAISEFSGGLQETQYF
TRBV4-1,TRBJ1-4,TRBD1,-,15,TGCGCCAGCAGCCAAGACCAGGGGGCGAATGAAAAACTGTTTTTT,CASSQDQGANEKLFF
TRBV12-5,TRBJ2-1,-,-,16,TGTGCTAGTGGTTTTGACCGGGCAATGGGGAGCGGGGAGCAGTTCTTC,CASGFDRAMGSGEQFF
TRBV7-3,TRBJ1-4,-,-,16,TGTGCCAGCAGCTTAAACCCCAGGGGCAATTCTGAAAAACTGTTTTTT,CASSLNPRGNSEKLFF
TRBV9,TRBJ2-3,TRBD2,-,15,TGTGCCAGCAGCGATTGGACTAGCGGGAGTGATACGCAGTATTTT,CASSDWTSGSDTQYF
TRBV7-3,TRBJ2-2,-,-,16,TGTGCCAGCAGCTTAATTATGGGAGTCCGTTCCGGGGAGCTGTTTTTT,CASSLIMGVRSGELFF
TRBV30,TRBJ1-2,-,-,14,TGTGCCTGGAGTGTGGCCCCGGACATCGATGGCTACACCTTC,CAWSVAPDIDGYTF
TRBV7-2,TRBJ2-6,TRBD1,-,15,TGTGCCAGCAGCCCGGGACAGCCTGGGGCCAACGTCCTGACTTTC,CASSPGQPGANVLTF
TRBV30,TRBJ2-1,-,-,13,TGTGCCTGGAGTACCGACAGCTACAATGAGCAGTTCTTC,CAWSTDSYNEQFF
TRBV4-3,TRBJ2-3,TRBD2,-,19,TGCGCCAGCAGCCAAGATGTAGGGACTAGCGGGTTAAGCACAGATACGCAGTATTTT,CASSQDVGTSGLSTDTQYF
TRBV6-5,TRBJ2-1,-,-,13,TGTGCCAGCAGTTACACCTACTACAATGAGCAGTTCTTC,CASSYTYYNEQFF
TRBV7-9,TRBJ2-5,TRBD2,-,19,TGTGCCAGCAGTTGGACTAGCGGGAGGCCATTACCATCCCAAGAGACCCAGTACTTC,CASSWTSGRPLPSQETQYF
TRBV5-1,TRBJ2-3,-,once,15,TGCGCCAGCAGCCAGACAGGTTACCCCACAGATACGCAGTATTTT,CASSQTGYPTDTQYF
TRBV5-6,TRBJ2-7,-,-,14,TGTGCCAGCAGCCGGGCGGGTTGGGCGTACGAGCAGTACTTC,CASSRAGWAYEQYF
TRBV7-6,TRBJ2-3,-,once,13,TGTGCCAGCAGCTCCCCGGGGGCAGATACGCAGTATTTT,CASSSPGADTQYF
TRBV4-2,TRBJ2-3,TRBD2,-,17,TGTGCCAGCAGCCTCCAGACTAGCGTAACCGGCACAGATACGCAGTATTTT,CASSLQTSVTGTDTQYF
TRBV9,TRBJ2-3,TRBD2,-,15,TGTGCCAGCAGCGTAGTAGCGGGGTACACAGATACGCAGTATTTT,CASSVVAGYTDTQYF
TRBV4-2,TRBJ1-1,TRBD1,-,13,TGTGCCAGCAGCCAAGACAGGGGGACTGAAGCTTTCTTT,CASSQDRGTEAFF
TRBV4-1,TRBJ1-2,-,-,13,TGCGCCAGCAGCCAAGATCCAGATCGAGGCTACACCTTC,CASSQDPDRGYTF
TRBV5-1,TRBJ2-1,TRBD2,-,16,TGCGCCAGCCACGAACCCAGCCAGCGGGGGGGCAATGAGCAGTTCTTC,CASHEPSQRGGNEQFF
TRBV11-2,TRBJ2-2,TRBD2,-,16,TGTGCCAGCAGCTTACCAGCGGGAGTTGGGACCGGGGAGCTGTTTTTT,CASSLPAGVGTGELFF
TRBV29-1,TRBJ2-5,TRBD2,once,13,TGCAGCGTTGGGAGTAGCGGGAGAGAGACCCAGTACTTC,CSVGSSGRETQYF
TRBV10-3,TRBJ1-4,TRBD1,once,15,TGTGCCATCAGTGGCGGACAGGGCACAAATGAAAAACTGTTTTTT,CAISGGQGTNEKLFF
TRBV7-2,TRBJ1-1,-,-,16,TGTGCCAGCACCACCCGTGGGGACATGTGGACCACTGAAGCTTTCTTT,CASTTRGDMWTTEAFF
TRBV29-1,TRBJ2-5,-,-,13,TGCAGCGTTGAAGATCAGGGTAAAGAGACCCAGTACTTC,CSVEDQGKETQYF
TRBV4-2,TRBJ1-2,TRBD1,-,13,TGTGCCAGCAGCGCTGGGACAGACTATGGCTACACCTTC,CASSAGTDYGYTF
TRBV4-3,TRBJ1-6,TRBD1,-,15,TGCGCCAGCAGCCTTGGGACAGGACCAGGGGGGTCCCTCCACTTT,CASSLGTGPGGSLHF
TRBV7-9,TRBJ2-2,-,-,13,TGTGCCAGCAGCTTATATGACACCGGGGAGCTGTTTTTT,CASSLYDTGELFF
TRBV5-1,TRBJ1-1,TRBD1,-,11,TGCGCCAGCAGTCCTGACAGGGGAGCTTTCTTT,CASSPDRGAFF
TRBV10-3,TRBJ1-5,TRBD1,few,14,TGTGCCATCAGCGCCGGGACAGAAAATCAGCCCCAGCATTTT,CAISAGTENQPQHF
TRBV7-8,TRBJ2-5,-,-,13,TGTGCCAGCGTTTCCCGGGACTCTGGGACCCAGTACTTC,CASVSRDSGTQYF